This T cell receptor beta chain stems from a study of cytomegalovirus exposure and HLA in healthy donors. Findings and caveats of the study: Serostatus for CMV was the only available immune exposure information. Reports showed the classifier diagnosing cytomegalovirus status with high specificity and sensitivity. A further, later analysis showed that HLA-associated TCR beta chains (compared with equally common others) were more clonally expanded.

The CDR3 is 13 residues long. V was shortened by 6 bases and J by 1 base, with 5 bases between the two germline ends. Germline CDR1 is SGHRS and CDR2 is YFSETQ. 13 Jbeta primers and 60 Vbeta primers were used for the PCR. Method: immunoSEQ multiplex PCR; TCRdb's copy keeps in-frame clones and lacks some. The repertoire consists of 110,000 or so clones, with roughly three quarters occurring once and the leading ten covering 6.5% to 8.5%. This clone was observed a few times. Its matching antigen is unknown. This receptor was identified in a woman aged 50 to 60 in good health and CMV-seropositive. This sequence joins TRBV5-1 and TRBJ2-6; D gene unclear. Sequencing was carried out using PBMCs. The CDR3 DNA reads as TGCGCCAGCACCCCTTCTGGGGCCAACGTCCTGACTTTC. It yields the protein CASTPSGANVLTF.